The T cell receptor (beta chain) described here comes from a study of blood T cell repertoires in COVID-19. As for the study in general: Sites across the United States, Italy and Spain contributed samples from acute and convalescent COVID-19.

The CDR3 spans 13 residues. The germline CDR1 and CDR2 sequences are LNHDA and SQIVND (reference sequence). V gave up 2 bases and J gave up 6 bases, with 10 bases separating them. Original data processing: Estimation of nucleated cell counts was performed using reference gene primer amplification. Data came from immunoSEQ multiplex PCR; TCRdb stores just in-frame clones and leaves some out. That table gives V, J and clone size, and the DNA gave D and trimming. The sample holds around 190,000 clones, approximately 81% seen once. This TCR derives from a woman older than 75 with acute or convalescent COVID-19. The V gene is TRBV19, the J gene TRBJ1-2; TRBD1 is a possible D gene (5 bases). Sample: peripheral blood. The DNA for the CDR3 is TGTGCCAGTAGTATATGGGGGGAAGATGGCTACACCTTC. Encoded protein: CASSIWGEDGYTF. Using reference TRBV19 and TRBJ1-2 for the parts outside the CDR3, the full variable domain is DGGITQSPKYLFRKEGQNVTLSCEQNLNHDAMYWYRQDPGQGLRLIYYSQIVNDFQKGDIAEGYSVSREKKESFPLTVTSAQKNPTAFYLCASSIWGEDGYTFGSGTRLTVV.